Shown below are 9 T cell receptor beta chains from a single sample sequenced in a study of cytomegalovirus exposure and HLA in healthy donors. PCR primers comprised 60 Vbeta and 13 Jbeta primers. The assay was immunoSEQ multiplex PCR, and TCRdb's table has in-frame clones only and misses some. This table has about 50,000 clones, roughly four fifths appearing once. Sequencing was performed on PBMCs. These receptors were taken from a boy between 10 and 17 years old in good health and CMV-seropositive.

The chain carries TRBV6-1 and TRBJ1-3; D is uncertain. The germline V gene has CDR1 MNHNS and CDR2 SASEGT. V gave up 6 bases and J gave up 0 bases, with 6 bases separating them. CDR3 length equals 13 residues. The CDR3 DNA is TGTGCCAGCAGCGGGAACTCTGGAAACACCATATATTTT. Amino acid sequence: CASSGNSGNTIYF.

The rearrangement links TRBV5-1 to TRBJ2-3; 7 bases align to TRBD2. Germline CDR1 SGHRS, CDR2 YFSETQ. V was pared by 3 bases and J by 1 base, with 5 bases of the junction left unmatched. CDR3 length: 15 amino acids. The CDR3 bases are TGCGCCAGCAGCTGGTTGGCGGGGGGCACAGATACGCAGTATTTT. Translated: CASSWLAGGTDTQYF.

The chain couples TRBV7-9 to TRBJ2-7, with no clear D. There are 11 residues in the CDR3. Germline V gene data show CDR1 as SEHNR and CDR2 as FQNEAQ (reference sequence). Trimming left V 2 bases short and J 3 bases short, with 2 bases between. The CDR3 reads CASSLYYEQYF. The CDR3 bases are TGTGCCAGCAGCTTATACTACGAGCAGTACTTC.

The V gene is TRBV6-6, the J gene TRBJ2-7, with a possible D match to TRBD2 (5 bases). Germline loops: CDR1 MNHNY, CDR2 SVGAGI (reference sequence). There are 12 residues in the CDR3. Trimming removed 6 bases at V and 3 bases at J, with 9 bases between. Here the CDR3 reads CASSLGGYEQYF. The CDR3 nucleotides read TGTGCCAGCAGCCTCGGAGGCTACGAGCAGTACTTC.

V gene TRBV5-4 combines with J gene TRBJ2-4, with D possibly matching TRBD1 (6 bases). The CDR3 sequence is 18 residues long. Germline assignment: CDR1 SGHNT and CDR2 YYREEE (reference sequence). Trimming stripped 0 bases from V and 0 bases from J, with 16 bases between. The CDR3, as DNA: TGTGCCAGCAGCTTGGGCACAGGGATAGGGCGAGCCAAAAACATTCAGTACTTC. It encodes CASSLGTGIGRAKNIQYF.

This clone has only a few counts. This chain uses TRBV6-6 with TRBJ2-1; 9 bases are shared with TRBD2. The CDR3 covers 15 residues. Unmatched junction bases numbered 11, after V lost 6 bases and J lost 8 bases. Looked up from germline, CDR1 is MNHNY and CDR2 is SVGAGI (reference sequence). CDR3 residues: CASSPQRGVSYEQFF. The CDR3 nucleotides are TGTGCCAGCAGCCCCCAGCGGGGGGTGAGCTATGAGCAGTTCTTC.

V usage is TRBV5-1 and J usage is TRBJ1-6, with a tentative D call TRBD1 (5 bases). Trimming left V 0 bases short and J 4 bases short, with 8 bases between. Germline CDR1 SGHRS, CDR2 YFSETQ. The CDR3 runs 15 residues. CDR3 region: CASSLDAGYNSPLHF. In nucleotides, the CDR3 is TGCGCCAGCAGCTTGGATGCAGGGTATAATTCACCCCTCCACTTT.

Points on this clone: This sample includes further DNA sequences coding for the same CDR3. This sequence joins TRBV6-1 and TRBJ2-7; perhaps TRBD2 as D (5 bases). The V and J ends lost 6 bases and 4 bases respectively, with 13 bases between them. The germline V gene encodes CDR1 MNHNS and CDR2 SASEGT. The CDR3 extends over 13 amino acids. Here the CDR3 reads CASRERRMYEQYF. CDR3 bases: TGTGCCAGCAGGGAGCGGCGAATGTACGAGCAGTACTTC.

The V call is TRBV5-1, the J call TRBJ2-7; D is possibly TRBD1 (5 bases). Trimming removed 5 bases at V and 3 bases at J, with 12 bases between. The CDR3 consists of 13 residues. The germline CDR1 and CDR2 sequences are SGHRS and YFSETQ. The CDR3 coding sequence is TGCGCCAGCAGGGACACCAATGTCTACGAGCAGTACTTC. Its translation is CASRDTNVYEQYF. The complete variable domain, with remaining parts taken from reference TRBV5-1 and TRBJ2-7, reads KAGVTQTPRYLIKTRGQQVTLSCSPISGHRSVSWYQQTPGQGLQFLFEYFSETQRNKGNFPGRFSGRQFSNSRSEMNVSTLELGDSALYLCASRDTNVYEQYFGPGTRLTVT.